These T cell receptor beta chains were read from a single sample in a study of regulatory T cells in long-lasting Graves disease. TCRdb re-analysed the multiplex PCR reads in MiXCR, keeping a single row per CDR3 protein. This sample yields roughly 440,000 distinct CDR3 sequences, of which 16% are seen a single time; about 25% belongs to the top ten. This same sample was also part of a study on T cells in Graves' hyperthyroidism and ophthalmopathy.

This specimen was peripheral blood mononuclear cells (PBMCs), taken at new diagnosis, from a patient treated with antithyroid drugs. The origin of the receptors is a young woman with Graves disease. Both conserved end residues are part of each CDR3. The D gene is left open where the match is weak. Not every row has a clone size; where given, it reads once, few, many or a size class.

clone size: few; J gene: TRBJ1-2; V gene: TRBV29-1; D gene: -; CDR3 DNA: TGCAGCGTTAGGACCCCGGGAACCTATGGCTACACCTTC; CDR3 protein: CSVRTPGTYGYTF
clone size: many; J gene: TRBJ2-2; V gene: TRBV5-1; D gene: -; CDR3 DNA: TGTGCCAGCAGCCTCTCCGGGACAAACACCGGGGAGCTGTTTTTT; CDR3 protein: CASSLSGTNTGELFF
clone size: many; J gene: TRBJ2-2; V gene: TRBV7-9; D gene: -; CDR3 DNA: TGTGCCAGCACCGTCGGGGCGAACACCGGGGAGCTGTTTTTT; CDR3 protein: CASTVGANTGELFF
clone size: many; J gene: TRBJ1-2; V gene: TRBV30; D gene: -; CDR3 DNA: TGTGCCTGGACCCCTAGACAGGTTTATGGCTACACCTTC; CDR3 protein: CAWTPRQVYGYTF
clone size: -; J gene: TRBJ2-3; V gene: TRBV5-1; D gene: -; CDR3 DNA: TGCGCCAGCAGCTTGTTGGCCTCCCCCGTCACAGATACGCAGTATTTT; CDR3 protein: CASSLLASPVTDTQYF
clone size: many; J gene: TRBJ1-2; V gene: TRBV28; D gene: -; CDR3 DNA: TGTGCCAGCACCCTAGAGGGAGGTTGGAGGAGGAACTATGGCTACACCTTC; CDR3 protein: CASTLEGGWRRNYGYTF
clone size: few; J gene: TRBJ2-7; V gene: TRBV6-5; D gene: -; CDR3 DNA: TGTGCCAGCAGTTACTCAACGGTAGGGTACGAGCAGTACTTC; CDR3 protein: CASSYSTVGYEQYF
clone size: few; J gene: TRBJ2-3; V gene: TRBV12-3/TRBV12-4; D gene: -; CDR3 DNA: TGTGCCAGCAGTTATAGGGGGAGGGACACAGATACGCAGTATTTT; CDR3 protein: CASSYRGRDTDTQYF
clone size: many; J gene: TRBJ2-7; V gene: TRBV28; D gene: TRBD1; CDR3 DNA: TGTGCCAGCAGTTTAGACAGACAGGGGATAGACGAGCAGTACTTC; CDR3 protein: CASSLDRQGIDEQYF
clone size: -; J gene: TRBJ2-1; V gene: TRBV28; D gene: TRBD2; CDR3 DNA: TGTGCCAGCTTACCTAGCGGGAGGTACAATGAGCAGTTCTTC; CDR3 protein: CASLPSGRYNEQFF
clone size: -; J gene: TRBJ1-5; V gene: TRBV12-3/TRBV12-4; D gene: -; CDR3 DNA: TGTGCCAGCAGTTTACTAATCGACGGGGGGGATCAGCCCCAGCATTTT; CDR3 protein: CASSLLIDGGDQPQHF